This T cell receptor (beta chain) was found in a study of blood T cell repertoires in COVID-19. All enrollees were about 18 to 95 years old and from fewer than 25 US areas. Repertoires were generated with immunoSEQ multiplex PCR, while TCRdb's copy carries only in-frame clones and drops some. Altogether 300,000 to 350,000 clones are present, around nine tenths being singletons, with the ten largest covering roughly a tenth. Specimen: PBMCs or T cells enriched from blood (not recorded which). This clonotype was sampled from a woman between 25 and 40 years old who had recovered from COVID-19.

Written as DNA, the CDR3 is TGTGCCAGCGTTACAGGCAGGGGGAATGGCTACACCTTC. It yields the protein CASVTGRGNGYTF. This chain connects TRBV6-5 to TRBJ1-2; 7 bases are a match to TRBD1. Per the germline V gene, CDR1 is MNHEY and CDR2 is SVGAGI. The V gene end was trimmed by 8 bases and the J gene end by 6 bases; junction bases not matched to a gene: 9. This CDR3 is 13 amino acids long.